This entry describes one T cell receptor beta chain. The antigen is undetermined. The primer mix had 60 Vbeta and 13 Jbeta primers. The assay was immunoSEQ multiplex PCR, and TCRdb's table has in-frame clones only and misses some. The sample includes about 200,000 clones, about an eighth of them seen just once. The sample comes from a study of cytomegalovirus exposure and HLA in healthy donors. Whole-study context: Earlier sequencing of approximately 200 million T cells yielded under 120 million unique TCR beta sequences. Study-wide points: The study reported that TCR beta sequences accurately predicted HLA-A and HLA-B alleles in most subjects. The study flagged around 150 TCR beta chains as cytomegalovirus-associated.

The V and J ends lost 2 bases and 0 bases respectively, with 3 bases between them. The germline V gene has CDR1 SGHDT and CDR2 YYEEEE. This CDR3 spans 13 amino acids. This TCR was recovered from a man aged 45-60 years in good health and CMV-seropositive. Sequenced: PBMCs. The rearrangement joins TRBV5-6 to TRBJ2-1; D is undetermined. The DNA for the CDR3 is TGTGCCAGCAGCTTCGGCTCCTACAATGAGCAGTTCTTC. Translating gives CASSFGSYNEQFF. The complete variable domain, with remaining parts taken from reference TRBV5-6 and TRBJ2-1, reads DAGVTQSPTHLIKTRGQQVTLRCSPKSGHDTVSWYQQALGQGPQFIFQYYEEEERQRGNFPDRFSGHQFPNYSSELNVNALLLGDSALYLCASSFGSYNEQFFGPGTRLTVL.